This T cell receptor beta chain was recorded in a study of PD-L1 blockade in urothelial cancer. Generated by immunoSEQ multiplex PCR, the TCRdb table keeps only in-frame clones and is missing some. The sample lists 84,000 or so clones; about 84% were seen once. Sample time point: pretreatment peripheral blood. V shed 5 bases and J shed 4 bases, with 19 bases lying between them. This CDR3 contains 15 residues. The V gene's germline CDR1 is SGHRS and CDR2 YFSETQ. This clone appeared once. The sequencing here drew on PBMCs, taken around atezolizumab (anti-PD-L1) treatment. This TCR was sampled from a man aged 60-69 years with urothelial cancer. The rearrangement joins TRBV5-1 to TRBJ2-7, with a tentative D call TRBD2 (5 bases). CDR3 DNA sequence: TGCGCCAGCAGTCTGGACTCAGCCATTAGTTACGAGCAGTACTTC. It specifies CASSLDSAISYEQYF.